The 12 T cell receptor beta chains below were found in one sample sequenced in a study of cytomegalovirus exposure and HLA in healthy donors. Sequencing used immunoSEQ multiplex PCR; TCRdb keeps in-frame clones, though not all of them. The repertoire holds some 150,000 clones, approximately 86% seen once, with under 25% in the top ten. The sample comprised PBMCs. The receptors derive from a man younger than 35 in good health and CMV-seropositive.

The J gene is TRBJ1-2, the V gene TRBV13; possible D gene TRBD1, 5 bases. The CDR3 is 13 residues long. V was clipped by 5 bases and J by 8 bases, with 15 bases between them. CDR1 is PRHDT and CDR2 is FYEKMQ in the germline V gene (reference sequence). This chain's CDR3 is CASSPRGVYGYTF. In nucleotides, the CDR3 is TGTGCCAGCAGCCCAAGGGGTGTGTACGGCTACACCTTC.

V and J are TRBV19 and TRBJ2-2; D might be TRBD1 (6 bases). Germline lookup yields CDR1 LNHDA and CDR2 SQIVND (reference sequence). The CDR3 consists of 16 residues. V lost 1 base and J lost 6, with 15 bases in between. The chain's CDR3 is CASSIGTGISAGELFF. Here the CDR3 DNA reads TGTGCCAGTAGTATAGGAACAGGGATTTCAGCCGGGGAGCTGTTTTTT.

V usage is TRBV7-6 and J usage is TRBJ1-2, with D perhaps matching TRBD1 (5 bases). The ends were cut back, 1 base at V and 3 bases at J, with 12 bases in the middle. The CDR3 consists of 15 residues. The V gene's germline CDR1 is SGHVS and CDR2 FNYEAQ. The chain's CDR3 is CASSLGGRVDYGYTF. The CDR3, as DNA: TGTGCCAGCAGCTTAGGTGGCAGGGTGGACTATGGCTACACCTTC.

J is TRBJ2-2 and V is TRBV7-2; a weak D match, TRBD1 (5 bases). V was clipped by 3 bases and J by 0 bases, with 8 bases between them. The germline CDR1 and CDR2 sequences are SGHTA and FQGNSA. The CDR3 spans 15 residues. The CDR3 nucleotides read TGTGCCAGCAGCTTGGGGCTTGCGAACACCGGGGAGCTGTTTTTT. Translated, it gives CASSLGLANTGELFF.

V usage is TRBV7-2 and J usage is TRBJ2-5; 7 bases map to TRBD2. Germline-derived CDR1 and CDR2 are SGHTA and FQGNSA. The CDR3 runs 15 residues. The V gene end was trimmed by 0 bases and the J gene end by 7 bases; junction bases not matched to a gene: 8. The CDR3 here is CASSLAWASGRTQYF. Here the CDR3 DNA reads TGTGCCAGCAGCTTAGCCTGGGCTAGCGGAAGGACCCAGTACTTC. Full variable domain (rest looked up from reference TRBV7-2 and TRBJ2-5): GAGVSQSPSNKVTEKGKDVELRCDPISGHTALYWYRQSLGQGLEFLIYFQGNSAPDKSGLPSDRFSAERTGGSVSTLTIQRTQQEDSAVYLCASSLAWASGRTQYFGPGTRLLVL.

The V gene is TRBV29-1, the J gene TRBJ2-3, with 8 bases fitting TRBD1. This CDR3 comprises 14 residues. Germline V lookup: CDR1 SQVTM, CDR2 ANQGSEA. V lost 4 bases to trimming and J lost 0 bases; unmatched junction nucleotides: 3. The CDR3 loop is CSVGRGLSTDTQYF. The CDR3 bases are TGCAGCGTTGGCAGGGGGCTTAGCACAGATACGCAGTATTTT.

The chain carries TRBV19 and TRBJ1-5; 10 nucleotides align to TRBD1. After removal of 4 bases from V and 3 bases from J, the junction contained 9 bases not matched to a gene. The CDR3 consists of 17 residues. Germline V gene lookup returns CDR1 LNHDA and CDR2 SQIVND (reference sequence). The CDR3 here is CASSRGGTGVSNQPQHF. The DNA of the CDR3 is TGTGCCAGTAGTAGGGGAGGGACAGGGGTATCCAATCAGCCCCAGCATTTT.

CDR3 residues: CASSQVVPAGQGYTF. The DNA of the CDR3 is TGCGCCAGCAGCCAAGTTGTGCCGGCGGGGCAAGGCTACACCTTC. V and J are TRBV4-3 and TRBJ1-2; the D gene is possibly TRBD1 (5 bases). V dropped 1 base and J dropped 8 bases, with 17 bases sitting between them. CDR3 size: 15 residues. Germline V gene lookup returns CDR1 LGHNA and CDR2 YSLEER.

In this sample, this clone turned up many times. The chain links TRBV23-1 to TRBJ1-2, with TRBD1 as a possible D gene (5 bases). TRBV23-1 is marked as an open reading frame, function uncertain. The V and J ends lost 8 bases and 4 bases respectively, with 17 bases between them. This CDR3 has 14 amino acids. CDR3 DNA sequence: TGCGCCAGCGTTCGTGGCGGGGGAGGCTATGGCTACACCTTC. Protein: CASVRGGGGYGYTF.

V gene TRBV29-1 combines with J gene TRBJ2-1; D is uncertain. Germline lookup yields CDR1 SQVTM and CDR2 ANQGSEA. V lost 4 bases, J lost 6 bases, and 4 bases lay in between. CDR3 size: 10 residues. CDR3 protein: CSVGVNEQFF. For the CDR3, the DNA is TGCAGCGTTGGCGTCAATGAGCAGTTCTTC.

This chain uses TRBV27 with TRBJ2-1, with 11 bases matching TRBD2. CDR3 size: 16 residues. Germline loops: CDR1 MNHEY, CDR2 SMNVEV (reference sequence). V gave up 0 bases and J gave up 8 bases; unmatched junction bases: 6. Here the CDR3 reads CASSLSTSGSLHEQFF. The CDR3 nucleotides read TGTGCCAGCAGTTTATCTACTAGCGGGAGTCTTCATGAGCAGTTCTTC.

The chain is built from TRBV2 and TRBJ1-2; TRBD1 is a possible D gene (5 bases). V was shortened by 2 bases and J by 7 bases, with 14 bases between the two germline ends. CDR3 length: 14 amino acids. Germline CDR1 SNHLY, CDR2 FYNNEI. CDR3 sequence reads: CASSELTAGGGYTF. The CDR3 nucleotides read TGTGCCAGCAGTGAACTAACGGCGGGGGGTGGCTACACCTTC.